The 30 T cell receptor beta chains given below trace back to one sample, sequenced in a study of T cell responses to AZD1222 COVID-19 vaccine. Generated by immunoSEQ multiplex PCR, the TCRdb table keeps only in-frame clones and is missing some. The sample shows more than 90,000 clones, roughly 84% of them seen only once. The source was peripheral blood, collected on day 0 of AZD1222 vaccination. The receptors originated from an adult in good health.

This chain's CDR3 is CASSPETSGSTDTQYF. Here the CDR3 DNA reads TGTGCCAGCAGCCCGGAAACTAGCGGAAGCACAGATACGCAGTATTTT. The chain is built from TRBV7-6 and TRBJ2-3, with 8 bases identical to TRBD2. After removal of 5 bases from V and 0 bases from J, the junction contained 7 bases not matched to a gene. The CDR3 is 16 residues long. From germline, CDR1 is SGHVS and CDR2 FNYEAQ.

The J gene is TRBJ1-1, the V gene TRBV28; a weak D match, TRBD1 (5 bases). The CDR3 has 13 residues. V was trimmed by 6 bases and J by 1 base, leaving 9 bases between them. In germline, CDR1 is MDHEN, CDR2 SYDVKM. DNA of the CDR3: TGTGCCAGCAGGGTTACAGGGAACACTGAAGCTTTCTTT. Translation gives CASRVTGNTEAFF.

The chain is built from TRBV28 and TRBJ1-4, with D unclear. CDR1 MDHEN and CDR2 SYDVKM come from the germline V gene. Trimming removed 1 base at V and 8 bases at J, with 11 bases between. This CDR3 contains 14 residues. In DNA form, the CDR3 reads TGTGCCAGCAGTTTATCGGGAGTGTGGGAAAAACTGTTTTTT. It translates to CASSLSGVWEKLFF.

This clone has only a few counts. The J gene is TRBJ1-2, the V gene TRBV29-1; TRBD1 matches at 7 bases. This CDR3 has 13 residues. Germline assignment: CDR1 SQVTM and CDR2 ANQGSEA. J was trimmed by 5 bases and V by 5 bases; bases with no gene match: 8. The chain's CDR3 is CSVQGQAGYGYTF. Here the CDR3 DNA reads TGCAGCGTTCAAGGACAGGCCGGATATGGCTACACCTTC. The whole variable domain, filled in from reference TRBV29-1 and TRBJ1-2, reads SAVISQKPSRDICQRGTSLTIQCQVDSQVTMMFWYRQQPGQSLTLIATANQGSEATYESGFVIDKFPISRPNLTFSTLTVSNMSPEDSSIYLCSVQGQAGYGYTFGSGTRLTVV.

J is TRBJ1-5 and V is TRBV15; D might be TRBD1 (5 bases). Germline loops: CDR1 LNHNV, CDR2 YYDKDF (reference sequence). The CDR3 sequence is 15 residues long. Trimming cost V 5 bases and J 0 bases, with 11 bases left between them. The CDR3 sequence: CATSPRGGSNQPQHF. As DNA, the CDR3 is TGTGCCACCAGCCCGCGGGGGGGTAGCAATCAGCCCCAGCATTTT.

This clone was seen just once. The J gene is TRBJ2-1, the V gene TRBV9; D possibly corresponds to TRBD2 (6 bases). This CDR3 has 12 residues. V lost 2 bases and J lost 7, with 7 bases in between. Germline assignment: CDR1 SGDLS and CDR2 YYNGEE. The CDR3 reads CASSVRENEQFF. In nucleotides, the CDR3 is TGTGCCAGCAGCGTTCGGGAGAATGAGCAGTTCTTC.

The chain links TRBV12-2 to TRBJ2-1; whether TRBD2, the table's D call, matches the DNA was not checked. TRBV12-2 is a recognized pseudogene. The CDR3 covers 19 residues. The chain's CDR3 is CASRFLTSGSPYTYNEQFF. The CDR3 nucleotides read TGTGCAAGTCGCTTCTTGACTAGCGGGAGTCCCTATACCTACAATGAGCAGTTCTTC.

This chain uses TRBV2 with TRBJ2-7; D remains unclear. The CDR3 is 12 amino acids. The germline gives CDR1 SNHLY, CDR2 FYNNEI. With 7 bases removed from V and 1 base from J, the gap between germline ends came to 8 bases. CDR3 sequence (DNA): TGTGCCAGCAAACAGAATTCCTACGAGCAGTACTTC. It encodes CASKQNSYEQYF. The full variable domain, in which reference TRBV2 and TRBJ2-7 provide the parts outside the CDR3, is EPEVTQTPSHQVTQMGQEVILRCVPISNHLYFYWYRQILGQKVEFLVSFYNNEISEKSEIFDDQFSVERPDGSNFTLKIRSTKLEDSAMYFCASKQNSYEQYFGPGTRLTVT.

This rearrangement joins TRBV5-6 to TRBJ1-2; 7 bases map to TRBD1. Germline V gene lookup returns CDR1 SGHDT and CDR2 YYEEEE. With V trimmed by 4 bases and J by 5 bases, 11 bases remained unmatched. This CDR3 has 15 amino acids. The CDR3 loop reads CASSPADRVGYGYTF. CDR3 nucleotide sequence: TGTGCCAGCAGCCCCGCCGACAGGGTTGGATATGGCTACACCTTC.

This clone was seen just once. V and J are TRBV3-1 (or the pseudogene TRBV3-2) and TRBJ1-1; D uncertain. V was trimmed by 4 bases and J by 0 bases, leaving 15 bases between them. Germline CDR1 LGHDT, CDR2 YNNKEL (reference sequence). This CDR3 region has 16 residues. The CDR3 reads CASSPPAHYMNTEAFF. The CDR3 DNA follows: TGTGCCAGCAGCCCTCCGGCGCATTACATGAACACTGAAGCTTTCTTT.

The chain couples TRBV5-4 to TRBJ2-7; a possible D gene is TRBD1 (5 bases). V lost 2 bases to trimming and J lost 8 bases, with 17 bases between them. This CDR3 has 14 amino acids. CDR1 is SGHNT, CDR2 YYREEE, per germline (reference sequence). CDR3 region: CASSFDWTPTKQYF. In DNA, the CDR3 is TGTGCCAGCAGCTTCGACTGGACACCTACGAAGCAGTACTTC.

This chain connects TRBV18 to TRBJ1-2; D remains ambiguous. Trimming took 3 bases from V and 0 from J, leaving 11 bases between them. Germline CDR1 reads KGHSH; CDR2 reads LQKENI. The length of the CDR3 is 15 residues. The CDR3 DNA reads TGTGCCAGCTCACCGGGGAGCACCGCTAACTATGGCTACACCTTC. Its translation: CASSPGSTANYGYTF.

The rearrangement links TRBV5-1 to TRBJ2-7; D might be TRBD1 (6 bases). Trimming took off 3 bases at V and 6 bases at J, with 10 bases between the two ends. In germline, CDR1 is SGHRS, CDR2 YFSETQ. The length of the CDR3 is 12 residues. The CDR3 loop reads CASSSTGPEQYF. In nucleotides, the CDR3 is TGCGCCAGCAGCTCAACAGGGCCCGAGCAGTACTTC.

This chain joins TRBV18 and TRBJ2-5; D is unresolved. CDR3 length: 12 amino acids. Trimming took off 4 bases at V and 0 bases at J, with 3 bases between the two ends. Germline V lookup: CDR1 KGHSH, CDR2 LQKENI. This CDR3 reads CASSQYQETQYF. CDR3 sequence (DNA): TGTGCCAGCTCACAGTACCAAGAGACCCAGTACTTC.

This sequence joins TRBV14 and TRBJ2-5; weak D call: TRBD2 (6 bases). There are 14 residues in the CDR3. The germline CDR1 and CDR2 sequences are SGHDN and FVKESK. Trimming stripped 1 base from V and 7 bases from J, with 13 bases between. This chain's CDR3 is CASSQGLVSGTQYF. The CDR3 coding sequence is TGTGCCAGCAGCCAAGGACTAGTCTCGGGGACCCAGTACTTC.

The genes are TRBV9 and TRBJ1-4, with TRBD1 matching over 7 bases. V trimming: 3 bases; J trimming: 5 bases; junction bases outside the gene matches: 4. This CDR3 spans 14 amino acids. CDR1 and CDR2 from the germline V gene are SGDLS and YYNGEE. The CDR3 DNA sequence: TGTGCCAGCAGCGCGGGACAGATAAATGAAAAACTGTTTTTT. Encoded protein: CASSAGQINEKLFF. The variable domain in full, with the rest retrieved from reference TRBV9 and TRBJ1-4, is DSGVTQTPKHLITATGQRVTLRCSPRSGDLSVYWYQQSLDQGLQFLIQYYNGEERAKGNILERFSAQQFPDLHSELNLSSLELGDSALYFCASSAGQINEKLFFGSGTQLSVL.

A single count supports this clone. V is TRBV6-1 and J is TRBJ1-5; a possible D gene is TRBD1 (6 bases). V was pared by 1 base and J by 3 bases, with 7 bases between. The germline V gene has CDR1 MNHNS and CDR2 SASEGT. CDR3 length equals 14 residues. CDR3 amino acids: CASSEGGPNQPQHF. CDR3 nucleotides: TGTGCCAGCAGTGAAGGGGGGCCCAATCAGCCCCAGCATTTT.

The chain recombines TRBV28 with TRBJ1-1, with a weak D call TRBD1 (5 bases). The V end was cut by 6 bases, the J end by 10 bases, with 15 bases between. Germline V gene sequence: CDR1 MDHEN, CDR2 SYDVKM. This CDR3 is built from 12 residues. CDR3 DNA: TGTGCCAGCAGAGGTGGGGCGATGGTAGCTTTCTTT. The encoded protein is CASRGGAMVAFF.

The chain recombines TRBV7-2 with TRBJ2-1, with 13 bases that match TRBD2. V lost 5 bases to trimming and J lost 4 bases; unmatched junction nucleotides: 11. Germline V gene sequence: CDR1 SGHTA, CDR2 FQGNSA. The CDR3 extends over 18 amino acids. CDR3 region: CASSIRLAGGKKYNEQFF. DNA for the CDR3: TGTGCCAGCAGCATAAGACTAGCGGGAGGCAAAAAATACAATGAGCAGTTCTTC.

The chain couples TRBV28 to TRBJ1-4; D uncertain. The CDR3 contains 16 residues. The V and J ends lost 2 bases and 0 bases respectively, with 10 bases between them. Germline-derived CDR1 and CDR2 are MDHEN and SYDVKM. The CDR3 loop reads CASSLRGVATNEKLFF. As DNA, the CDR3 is TGTGCCAGCAGTTTACGTGGGGTTGCAACTAATGAAAAACTGTTTTTT.

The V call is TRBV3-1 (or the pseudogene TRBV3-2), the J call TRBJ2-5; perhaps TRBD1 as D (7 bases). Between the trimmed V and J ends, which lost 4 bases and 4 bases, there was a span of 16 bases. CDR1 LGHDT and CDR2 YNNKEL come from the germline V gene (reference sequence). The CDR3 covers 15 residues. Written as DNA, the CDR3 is TGTGCCAGCAGCCTTCTATCAGGGGGAGGAGAGACCCAGTACTTC. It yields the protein CASSLLSGGGETQYF.

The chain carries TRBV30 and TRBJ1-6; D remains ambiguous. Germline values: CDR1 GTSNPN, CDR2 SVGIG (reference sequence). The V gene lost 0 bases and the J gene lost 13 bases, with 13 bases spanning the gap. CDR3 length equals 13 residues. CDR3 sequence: CAWSVDVQAPLHF. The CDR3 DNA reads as TGTGCCTGGAGTGTCGATGTTCAGGCGCCCCTCCACTTT. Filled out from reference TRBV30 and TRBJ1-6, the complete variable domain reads SQTIHQWPATLVQPVGSPLSLECTVEGTSNPNLYWYRQAAGRGLQLLFYSVGIGQISSEVPQNLSASRPQDRQFILSSKKLLLSDSGFYLCAWSVDVQAPLHFGNGTRLTVT.

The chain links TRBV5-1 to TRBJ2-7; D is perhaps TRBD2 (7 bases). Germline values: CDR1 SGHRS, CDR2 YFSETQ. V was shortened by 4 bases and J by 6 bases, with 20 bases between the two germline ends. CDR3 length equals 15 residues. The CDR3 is CASSTLPGGRSEQYF. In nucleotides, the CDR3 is TGCGCCAGCAGCACTCTTCCCGGGGGGCGGTCCGAGCAGTACTTC.

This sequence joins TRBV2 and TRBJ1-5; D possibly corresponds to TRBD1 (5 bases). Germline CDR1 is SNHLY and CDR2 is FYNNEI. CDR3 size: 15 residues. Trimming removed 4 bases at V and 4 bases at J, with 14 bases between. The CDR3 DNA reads TGTGCCAGCAGTGCGGGACTGTCGCCTAATCAGCCCCAGCATTTT. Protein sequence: CASSAGLSPNQPQHF.

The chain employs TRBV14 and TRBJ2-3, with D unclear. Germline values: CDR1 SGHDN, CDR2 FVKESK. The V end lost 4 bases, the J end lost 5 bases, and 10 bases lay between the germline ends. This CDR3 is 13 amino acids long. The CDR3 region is CASSPRTQDTQYF. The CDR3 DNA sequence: TGTGCCAGCAGCCCACGAACCCAAGATACGCAGTATTTT. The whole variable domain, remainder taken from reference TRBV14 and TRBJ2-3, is EAGVTQFPSHSVIEKGQTVTLRCDPISGHDNLYWYRRVMGKEIKFLLHFVKESKQDESGMPNNRFLAERTGGTYSTLKVQPAELEDSGVYFCASSPRTQDTQYFGPGTRLTVL.

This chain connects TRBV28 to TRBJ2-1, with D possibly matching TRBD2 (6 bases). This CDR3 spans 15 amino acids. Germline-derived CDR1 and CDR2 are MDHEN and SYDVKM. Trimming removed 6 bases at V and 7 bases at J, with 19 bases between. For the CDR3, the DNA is TGTGCCAGCAGGGGCGGGGCAGCCGGAGGGAATGAGCAGTTCTTC. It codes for CASRGGAAGGNEQFF.

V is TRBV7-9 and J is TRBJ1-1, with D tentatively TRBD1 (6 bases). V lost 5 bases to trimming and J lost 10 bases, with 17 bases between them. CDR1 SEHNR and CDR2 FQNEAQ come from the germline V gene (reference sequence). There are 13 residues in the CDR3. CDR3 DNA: TGTGCCAGCAGCCAGGGGACTCTCGGTCCAGCTTTCTTT. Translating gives CASSQGTLGPAFF.

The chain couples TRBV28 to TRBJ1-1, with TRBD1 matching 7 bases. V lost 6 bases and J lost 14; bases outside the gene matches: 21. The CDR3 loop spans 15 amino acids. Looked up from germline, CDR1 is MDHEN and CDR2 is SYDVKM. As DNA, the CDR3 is TGTGCCAGCAGCCCACCGACAGGGAATGCAGTCGGGGACTTCTTT. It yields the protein CASSPPTGNAVGDFF.

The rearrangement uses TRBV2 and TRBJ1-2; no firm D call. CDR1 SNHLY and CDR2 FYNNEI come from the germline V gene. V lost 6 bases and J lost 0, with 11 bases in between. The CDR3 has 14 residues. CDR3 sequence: CASRSPQANYGYTF. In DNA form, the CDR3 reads TGTGCCAGCAGGTCCCCCCAAGCTAACTATGGCTACACCTTC.

In DNA, the CDR3 is TGCAGTGCTGCCGGGGACAGCGAAGCTTTCTTT. Protein sequence: CSAAGDSEAFF. The chain couples TRBV20-1 to TRBJ1-1; 7 nucleotides match TRBD1. After removal of 5 bases from V and 8 bases from J, the junction contained 5 bases not matched to a gene. CDR3 length equals 11 residues. The germline V gene has CDR1 DFQATT and CDR2 SNEGSKA (reference sequence).